The next 19 T cell receptor beta chains were all read from a single sample in a study of beta chain features in type 1 diabetes. The whole isolated RNA underwent reverse transcription, so sequencing captured expressed TCRB transcripts. TCRdb keeps only in-frame clones here, not all; method: immunoSEQ multiplex PCR. The table records more than 300,000 clones, more than 12% of them present only once. Material: naive CD4+ T cells from blood. These receptors all come from a woman younger than 30 in good health.

The J gene is TRBJ2-3, the V gene TRBV4-2, with 8 bases matching TRBD1. The CDR3 length is 14 residues. The V gene's germline CDR1 is LGHNA and CDR2 YNFKEQ. The trim removed 0 bases at V and 5 bases at J, leaving 1 base unmatched. The CDR3 bases are TGTGCCAGCAGCCAAGATACAGGGGGAGATACGCAGTATTTT. Its translation: CASSQDTGGDTQYF.

This clone occurred a few times. The DNA of the CDR3 is TGTGCCTGGAGTGTACAGGGGCGATATGAGCAGTTCTTC. It encodes CAWSVQGRYEQFF. This rearrangement joins TRBV30 to TRBJ2-1; 7 bases are shared with TRBD1. The V gene's germline CDR1 is GTSNPN and CDR2 SVGIG (reference sequence). V shed 0 bases and J 8 bases; nucleotides not matched to a gene: 4. CDR3 length: 13 amino acids.

The rearrangement joins TRBV9 to TRBJ1-1; 7 nucleotides align to TRBD1. Germline trimming cut 3 bases from V and 1 base from J; bases unmatched to any gene: 6. Germline V lookup: CDR1 SGDLS, CDR2 YYNGEE. The CDR3 totals 15 residues. CDR3 sequence: CASSATGQTNTEAFF. DNA for the CDR3: TGTGCCAGCAGCGCTACGGGACAGACGAACACTGAAGCTTTCTTT.

The V and J genes are TRBV2 and TRBJ1-5; D is possibly TRBD1 (5 bases). The germline gives CDR1 SNHLY, CDR2 FYNNEI. With 2 bases removed from V and 7 bases from J, the gap between germline ends came to 12 bases. This CDR3 is 14 amino acids long. In nucleotides, the CDR3 is TGTGCCAGCAGTGAATCAGGGATGGAACAGCCCCAGCATTTT. Its protein is CASSESGMEQPQHF.

This clone was seen more than once but under ten times. This chain links TRBV2 with TRBJ2-1; 8 nucleotides agree with TRBD2. From germline, CDR1 is SNHLY and CDR2 FYNNEI. This CDR3 region has 15 residues. V lost 6 bases and J lost 4; bases outside the gene matches: 8. CDR3 sequence (DNA): TGTGCCAGCAGGGAAACTAGCGGACTATACAATGAGCAGTTCTTC. Residues: CASRETSGLYNEQFF.

This chain connects TRBV30 to TRBJ2-2; 12 nucleotides agree with TRBD1. Germline lookup yields CDR1 GTSNPN and CDR2 SVGIG (reference sequence). After removal of 3 bases from V and 6 bases from J, the junction contained 5 bases not matched to a gene. The CDR3 runs to 15 residues. The CDR3 protein is CAWRVWDRGPGELFF. CDR3 bases: TGTGCCTGGAGGGTTTGGGACAGGGGGCCCGGGGAGCTGTTTTTT.

Only a few counts were recorded for this clone. The genes are TRBV7-2 and TRBJ2-7, with D unresolved. This CDR3 contains 14 residues. With 5 bases removed from V and 4 bases from J, the gap between germline ends came to 15 bases. The V gene's germline CDR1 is SGHTA and CDR2 FQGNSA. Here the CDR3 DNA reads TGTGCCAGCAGCCTGTTGCGGAGAGGTTACGAGCAGTACTTC. Amino acids: CASSLLRRGYEQYF.

This clone was seen a few times. The J gene is TRBJ2-5, the V gene TRBV29-1, with a tentative D call TRBD2 (6 bases). There are 13 residues in the CDR3. V shed 5 bases and J shed 4 bases, with 14 bases lying between them. The germline CDR1 and CDR2 sequences are SQVTM and ANQGSEA. CDR3 residues: CSVTRLVGETQYF. The CDR3 region has the DNA TGCAGCGTTACTAGACTAGTGGGAGAGACCCAGTACTTC. Filled out from reference TRBV29-1 and TRBJ2-5, the complete variable domain reads SAVISQKPSRDICQRGTSLTIQCQVDSQVTMMFWYRQQPGQSLTLIATANQGSEATYESGFVIDKFPISRPNLTFSTLTVSNMSPEDSSIYLCSVTRLVGETQYFGPGTRLLVL.

The chain is built from TRBV27 and TRBJ2-3; unclear D gene. The germline V and J ends were trimmed by 0 bases and 0 bases, with 7 bases remaining between them. The germline gives CDR1 MNHEY, CDR2 SMNVEV (reference sequence). This CDR3 spans 15 amino acids. The DNA for the CDR3 is TGTGCCAGCAGTTTATCGGCAGGCAGCACAGATACGCAGTATTTT. Translation: CASSLSAGSTDTQYF.

This clone came up a few times. The chain links TRBV11-1 to TRBJ2-1, with 9 bases aligning to TRBD2. CDR3 length: 18 residues. Germline CDR1 SGHAT, CDR2 FQDESV (reference sequence). The ends lost 1 base at V and 0 bases at J; junction bases unmatched: 7. The CDR3 region is CASSLGLAGSISYNEQFF. The CDR3 bases are TGTGCCAGCAGCTTAGGCCTAGCGGGATCTATCTCCTACAATGAGCAGTTCTTC.

This clone has just a few counts. CDR3 DNA: TGCAGCGTTGCGGGCAGGTCCAGGGATGGCTACACCTTC. Translated, it gives CSVAGRSRDGYTF. The chain recombines TRBV29-1 with TRBJ1-2, with D maybe TRBD1 (5 bases). The V and J ends lost 4 bases and 6 bases respectively, with 15 bases between them. This CDR3 comprises 13 residues. Germline CDR1 is SQVTM and CDR2 is ANQGSEA.

This clone was found a few times. V is TRBV4-2 and J is TRBJ2-5, with 10 bases matching TRBD2. The CDR3 extends over 17 amino acids. Germline V gene lookup returns CDR1 LGHNA and CDR2 YNFKEQ. V lost 2 bases, J lost 5 bases, and 11 bases stayed unmatched. The CDR3 DNA sequence: TGTGCCAGCAGCCAACGGGATAGCGGGAGGTCCTCCGAGACCCAGTACTTC. Translating it yields CASSQRDSGRSSETQYF.

This clone was picked up a small number of times. The chain joins TRBV5-4 to TRBJ1-4; maybe TRBD1 (6 bases). This CDR3 spans 14 amino acids. Trimming took 2 bases from V and 5 from J, leaving 10 bases between them. Germline lookup yields CDR1 SGHNT and CDR2 YYREEE (reference sequence). The CDR3 DNA reads TGTGCCAGCAGCTTCGGACAGCGGAATGAAAAACTGTTTTTT. Amino acids: CASSFGQRNEKLFF.

This clone has a handful of counts. The chain carries TRBV18 and TRBJ2-5, with 11 bases fitting TRBD2. The CDR3 consists of 15 residues. The V segment lost 0 bases and the J segment 3 bases; nucleotides outside the gene matches: 0. Germline loops: CDR1 KGHSH, CDR2 LQKENI. CDR3 amino acids: CASSPPGLAEETQYF. CDR3 nucleotide sequence: TGTGCCAGCTCACCACCGGGACTAGCGGAAGAGACCCAGTACTTC.

In this sample, this clone turned up a few times. The J gene is TRBJ1-5, the V gene TRBV9; D remains ambiguous. CDR3 size: 15 residues. Deletions cut 0 bases from V and 1 base from J, with 8 bases between. Germline V gene lookup returns CDR1 SGDLS and CDR2 YYNGEE. The CDR3 sequence: CASSVVPGSNQPQHF. DNA for the CDR3: TGTGCCAGCAGCGTAGTCCCGGGGAGCAATCAGCCCCAGCATTTT.

The V and J genes are TRBV19 and TRBJ2-5, with D perhaps TRBD2 (6 bases). V gave up 3 bases and J gave up 1 base, with 18 bases separating them. In germline, CDR1 is LNHDA, CDR2 SQIVND (reference sequence). The CDR3 has 17 residues. CDR3 coding DNA: TGTGCCAGTAGTATTTGGCCCGAGCGGGCACCCCAAGAGACCCAGTACTTC. Its protein is CASSIWPERAPQETQYF.

The chain uses TRBV6-5 and TRBJ2-7; 8 bases line up with TRBD1. The length of the CDR3 is 14 residues. J gave up 3 bases and V 6 bases, and 7 bases lay outside the gene matches. Germline values: CDR1 MNHEY, CDR2 SVGAGI. This CDR3 reads CASRKTGAGYEQYF. CDR3 in DNA: TGTGCCAGCAGAAAGACAGGGGCGGGCTACGAGCAGTACTTC.

This clone was seen more than once but under ten times. The genes are TRBV11-2 and TRBJ2-5, with 14 bases matching TRBD2. The length of the CDR3 is 18 residues. Germline V gene sequence: CDR1 SGHAT, CDR2 FQNNGV. The trim removed 5 bases at V and 2 bases at J, leaving 10 bases unmatched. Here the CDR3 reads CASSPGLAGGGVQETQYF. CDR3 nucleotide sequence: TGTGCCAGCAGCCCCGGACTAGCGGGAGGTGGGGTTCAAGAGACCCAGTACTTC.

This clone was seen only a few times. The rearrangement links TRBV5-4 to TRBJ2-7; TRBD2 matches at 9 bases. The trim removed 1 base at V and 5 bases at J, leaving 4 bases unmatched. CDR1 is SGHNT, CDR2 YYREEE, per germline (reference sequence). The CDR3 contains 14 residues. The DNA of the CDR3 is TGTGCCAGCAGCTTGATGGCTAGCGGGAACGAGCAGTACTTC. Its translation: CASSLMASGNEQYF.